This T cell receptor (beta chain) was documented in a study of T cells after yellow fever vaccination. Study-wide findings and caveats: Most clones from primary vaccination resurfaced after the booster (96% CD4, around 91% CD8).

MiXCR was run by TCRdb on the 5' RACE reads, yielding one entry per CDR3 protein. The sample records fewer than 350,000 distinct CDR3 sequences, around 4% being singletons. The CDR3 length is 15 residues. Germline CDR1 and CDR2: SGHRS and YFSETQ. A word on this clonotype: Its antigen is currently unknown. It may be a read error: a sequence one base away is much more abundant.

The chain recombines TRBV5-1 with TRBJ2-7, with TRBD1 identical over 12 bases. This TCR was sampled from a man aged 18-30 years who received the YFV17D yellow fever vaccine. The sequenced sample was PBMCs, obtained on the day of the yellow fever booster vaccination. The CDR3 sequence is CASRLGQGADAEQYV. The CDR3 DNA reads TGCGCCAGCAGGTTGGGACAGGGGGCGGACGCAGAGCAGTACGTC.